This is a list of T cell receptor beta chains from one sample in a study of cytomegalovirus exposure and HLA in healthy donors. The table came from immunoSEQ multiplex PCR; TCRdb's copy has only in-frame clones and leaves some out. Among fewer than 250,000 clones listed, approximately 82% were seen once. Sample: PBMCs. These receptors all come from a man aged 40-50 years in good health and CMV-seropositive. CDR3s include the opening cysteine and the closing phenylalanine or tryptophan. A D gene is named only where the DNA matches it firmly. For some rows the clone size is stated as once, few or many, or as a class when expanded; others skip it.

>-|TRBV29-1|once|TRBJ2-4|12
TGCAGCGTTGAGAGAGCCAAAAACATTCAGTACTTC
CSVERAKNIQYF
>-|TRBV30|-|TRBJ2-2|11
TGTGCCTGGATGAGCGTCGGGGAGCTGTTTTTT
CAWMSVGELFF
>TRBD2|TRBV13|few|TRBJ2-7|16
TGTGCCAGCAGCCCAGGGACTAGCGGGAATCCCTACGAGCAGTACTTC
CASSPGTSGNPYEQYF
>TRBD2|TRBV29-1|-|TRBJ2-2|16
TGCAGCGCCCAATTACTAGCGGGAGCGGGTACCGGGGAGCTGTTTTTT
CSAQLLAGAGTGELFF
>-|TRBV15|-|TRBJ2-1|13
TGTGCCACCAGCAGAGATCTGGCGGGCTATCAGTTCTTC
CATSRDLAGYQFF
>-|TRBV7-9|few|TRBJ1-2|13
TGTGCCAGCAGCCCGGACAGCAACTATGGCTACACCTTC
CASSPDSNYGYTF
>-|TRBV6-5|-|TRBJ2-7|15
TGTGCCAGCAGTTACAAGAGAGGGAGGTCCTACGAGCAGTACTTC
CASSYKRGRSYEQYF
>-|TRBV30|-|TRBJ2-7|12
TGTGCCTCTCAAAGGGACTTCTACGAGCAGTACTTC
CASQRDFYEQYF
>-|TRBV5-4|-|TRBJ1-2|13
TGTGCCAGCAGCTTGGCCCGGGTCTATGGCTACACCTTC
CASSLARVYGYTF
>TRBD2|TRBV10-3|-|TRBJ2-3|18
TGTGCCATCGCTAATCCCCCGGGACTAGCGGGAGAGGCAGATACGCAGTATTTT
CAIANPPGLAGEADTQYF
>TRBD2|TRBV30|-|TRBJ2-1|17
TGTGCCTGGAGTAACACCCGTAGCGGGAGGTTTGACAATGAGCAGTTCTTC
CAWSNTRSGRFDNEQFF
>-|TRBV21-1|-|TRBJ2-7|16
TGTGCCAGCAGCAAAGCGCTGAGGAGGACAGGGGCCGAGCAGTACTTC
CASSKALRRTGAEQYF
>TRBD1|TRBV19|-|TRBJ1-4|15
TGTGCCAGTAGTAGTCACAGGGGCGCCGGTGAAAAACTGTTTTTT
CASSSHRGAGEKLFF
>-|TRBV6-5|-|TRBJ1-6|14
TGTGCCAGCAGCCCCCGAGGGGGAGGGCGAACCCTCCACTTT
CASSPRGGGRTLHF
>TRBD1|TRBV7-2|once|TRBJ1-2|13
TGTGCCAGCAGCCTTGGACAGGAGACTGGCTACACCTTC
CASSLGQETGYTF
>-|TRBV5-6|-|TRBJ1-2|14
TGTGCCAGCAGCAGAGAAACAGTCGTCTATGGCTACACCTTC
CASSRETVVYGYTF
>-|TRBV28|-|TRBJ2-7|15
TGTGCCAGCAGAACACCCCGGGAGAGCTCCTACGAGCAGTACTTC
CASRTPRESSYEQYF
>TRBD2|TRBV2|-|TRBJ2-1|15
TGTGCCAGCAGTGAGGTTGCGGGAGGGTACAATGAGCAGTTCTTC
CASSEVAGGYNEQFF
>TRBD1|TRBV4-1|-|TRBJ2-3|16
TGCGCCAGCAGCCAAGATCTCGGACAGGGAAGGCATACGCAGTATTTT
CASSQDLGQGRHTQYF
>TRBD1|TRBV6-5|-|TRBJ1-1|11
TGTGCCAGCTCAAGGGGGCCTGAAGCTTTCTTT
CASSRGPEAFF
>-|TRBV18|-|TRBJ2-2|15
TGTGCCAGCTCACCACCACAGGGTGGCACCGGGGAGCTGTTTTTT
CASSPPQGGTGELFF
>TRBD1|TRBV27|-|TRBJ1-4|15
TGTGCCAGCAGTTTCAGGGACAGGGGTCGGGAAAAACTGTTTTTT
CASSFRDRGREKLFF
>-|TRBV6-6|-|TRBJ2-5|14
TGTGCCAGCAGTTACGGTCAGTCCCAAGAGACCCAGTACTTC
CASSYGQSQETQYF
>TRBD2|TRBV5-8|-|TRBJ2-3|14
TGTGCCAGCAGCCGTAGCGGGAGCACAGATACGCAGTATTTT
CASSRSGSTDTQYF
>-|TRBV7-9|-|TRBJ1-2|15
TGTGCCAGCAGCGGGGACGGGAGAGACAACTATGGCTACACCTTC
CASSGDGRDNYGYTF
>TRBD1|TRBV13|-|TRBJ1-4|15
TGTGCCAGCAGCGAAAAACAGGGGGCGAGGGAAAAACTGTTTTTT
CASSEKQGAREKLFF
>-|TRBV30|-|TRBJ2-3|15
TGTGCCTGGAGGCAGTCGAGCGGGCCGGGAGATACGCAGTATTTT
CAWRQSSGPGDTQYF
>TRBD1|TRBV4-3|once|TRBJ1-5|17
TGCGCCAGCAGCCAGGCCGTTCAGGGGGGCGGCAATCAGCCCCAGCATTTT
CASSQAVQGGGNQPQHF
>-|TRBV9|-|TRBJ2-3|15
TGTGCCAGCAGCGTAGATCGGGGTAGGACAGATACGCAGTATTTT
CASSVDRGRTDTQYF
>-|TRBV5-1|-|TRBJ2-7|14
TGCGCCAGCAGCTTCGAGTCGCAAGCCTACGAGCAGTACTTC
CASSFESQAYEQYF
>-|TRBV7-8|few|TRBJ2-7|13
TGTGCCAGCAAGCTAAGACAGGCCTACGAGCAGTACTTC
CASKLRQAYEQYF
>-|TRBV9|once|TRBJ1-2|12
TGTGCCAGCAGCTCCACGGAGGAAGGCCACACCTTC
CASSSTEEGHTF
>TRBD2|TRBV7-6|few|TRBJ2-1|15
TGTGCCAGCAGCCCTCGGAGCGGGAGTGAGAATGAGCAGTTCTTC
CASSPRSGSENEQFF
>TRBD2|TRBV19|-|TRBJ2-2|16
TGTGCCAGTAGTAGGCTAGCGGGGGAGAACACCGGGGAGCTGTTTTTT
CASSRLAGENTGELFF
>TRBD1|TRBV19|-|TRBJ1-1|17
TGTGCCAGTAGTATTCTGTCAGGAACAGGGGCGAACACTGAAGCTTTCTTT
CASSILSGTGANTEAFF
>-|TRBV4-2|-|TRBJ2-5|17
TGTGCCAGCAGCCAAGGAAGCGGCGGGCCGGGGGAGGAGACCCAGTACTTC
CASSQGSGGPGEETQYF
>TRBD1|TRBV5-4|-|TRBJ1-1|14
TGTGCCAGCAGCTGGGGGGACAGGAACACTGAAGCTTTCTTT
CASSWGDRNTEAFF
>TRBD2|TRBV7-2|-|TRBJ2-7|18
TGTGCCAGCAGCTTGGATGCTAGCGGGGGGATTATCTCCTACGAGCAGTACTTC
CASSLDASGGIISYEQYF
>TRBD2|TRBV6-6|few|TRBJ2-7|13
TGTGCCAGCAAGAAGCGGGAGTCCTACGAGCAGTACTTC
CASKKRESYEQYF
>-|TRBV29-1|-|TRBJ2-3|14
TGCAGCGCCCCTGGCGGCGGTGATACAGATACGCAGTATTTT
CSAPGGGDTDTQYF
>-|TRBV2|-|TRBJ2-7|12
TGTGCCAGCAGTGAAGGGCGGTACGAGCAGTACTTC
CASSEGRYEQYF
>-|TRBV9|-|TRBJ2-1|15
TGTGCCAGCAGCGTCGCTAGCCAGATCTACAATGAGCAGTTCTTC
CASSVASQIYNEQFF
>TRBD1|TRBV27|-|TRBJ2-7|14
TGTGCCAGCAGTACAAGACAGGGGGGCTACGAGCAGTACTTC
CASSTRQGGYEQYF
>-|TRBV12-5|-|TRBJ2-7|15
TGTGCTAGTGGTTTCACCTCACTGGGGGCCCACGAGCAGTACTTC
CASGFTSLGAHEQYF
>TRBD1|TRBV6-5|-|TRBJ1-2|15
TGTGCCAGCAGCCCTACCAGGGGGCAGAACTATGGCTACACCTTC
CASSPTRGQNYGYTF
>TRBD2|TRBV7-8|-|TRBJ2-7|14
TGTGCCAGCAGCCTCCACGGGGGGGCCTACGAGCAGTACTTC
CASSLHGGAYEQYF
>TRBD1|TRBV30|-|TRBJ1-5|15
TGTGCCTGGAATACCGGACAGGGGGCCAGTCAGCCCCAGCATTTT
CAWNTGQGASQPQHF
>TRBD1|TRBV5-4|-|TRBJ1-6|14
TGTGCCAGCAGCTTAGGGGGCGCGAATTCACCCCTCCACTTT
CASSLGGANSPLHF
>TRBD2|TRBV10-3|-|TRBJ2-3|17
TGTGCCATCAGTGAGTCAATAGCGGGAGGGGATCAGGGTACGCAGTATTTT
CAISESIAGGDQGTQYF
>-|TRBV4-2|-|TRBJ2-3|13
TGTGCCAGCAGCCAAGAACTCGCAGATACGCAGTATTTT
CASSQELADTQYF
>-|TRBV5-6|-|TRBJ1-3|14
TGTGCCAGCAGACAGTTTGCCTCTGGAAACACCATATATTTT
CASRQFASGNTIYF
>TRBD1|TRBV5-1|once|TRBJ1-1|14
TGCGCCAGCAGCTTGGCAAAGGACAGGGGTGAAGCTTTCTTT
CASSLAKDRGEAFF
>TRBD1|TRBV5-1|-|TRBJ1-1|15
TGCGCCAGCAGCGTTTCAACGACCGGGACAGGGGAAGCTTTCTTT
CASSVSTTGTGEAFF
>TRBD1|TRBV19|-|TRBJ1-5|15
TGTGCCAGTAGTAAGGTGACAGGGGGCGGTCAGCCCCAGCATTTT
CASSKVTGGGQPQHF
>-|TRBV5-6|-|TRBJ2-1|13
TGTGCCAGCAGCGTGAGAGGTGGTAATGAGCAGTTCTTC
CASSVRGGNEQFF
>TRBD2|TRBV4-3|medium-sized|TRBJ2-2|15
TGCGCCAGCAGGACTAGCGTTACGAACACCGGGGAGCTGTTTTTT
CASRTSVTNTGELFF
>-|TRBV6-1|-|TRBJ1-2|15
TGTGCCAGCAGAATGTCTCTACAGGGTAACTATGGCTACACCTTC
CASRMSLQGNYGYTF